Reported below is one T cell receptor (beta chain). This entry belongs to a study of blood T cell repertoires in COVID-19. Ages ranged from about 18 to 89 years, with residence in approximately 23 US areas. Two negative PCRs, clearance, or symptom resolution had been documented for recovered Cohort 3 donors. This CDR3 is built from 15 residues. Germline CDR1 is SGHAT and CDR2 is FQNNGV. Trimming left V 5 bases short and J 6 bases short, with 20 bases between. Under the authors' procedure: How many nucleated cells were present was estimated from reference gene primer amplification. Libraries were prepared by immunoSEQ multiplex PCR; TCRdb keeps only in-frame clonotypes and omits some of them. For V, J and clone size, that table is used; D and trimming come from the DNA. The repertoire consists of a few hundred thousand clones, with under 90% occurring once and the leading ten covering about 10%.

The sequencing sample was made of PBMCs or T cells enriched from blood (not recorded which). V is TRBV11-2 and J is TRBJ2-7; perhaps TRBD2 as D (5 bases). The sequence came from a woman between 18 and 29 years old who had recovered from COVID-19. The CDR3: CASSLRIALGGEQYF. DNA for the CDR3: TGTGCCAGCAGCCTTCGGATCGCACTAGGTGGCGAGCAGTACTTC.